The clone carrying this TCR beta chain was observed once. Its antigen remains unidentified. This sample was taken from a study of T cell responses to AZD1222 COVID-19 vaccine. Study-level findings and limits: Nearly half of spike-specific TCRs reportedly target unmutated variant regions.

TCRdb's table, derived via immunoSEQ multiplex PCR, lists solely in-frame clones and lacks some. The table lists 75,000 to 95,000 clones, roughly nine tenths of them singletons. Germline trimming cut 5 bases from V and 4 bases from J; bases unmatched to any gene: 7. This CDR3 is 14 amino acids long. Germline-derived CDR1 and CDR2 are SGHAT and FQDESV (reference sequence). This receptor was obtained from an adult who received the AZD1222 COVID-19 vaccine. Sequencing was performed on peripheral blood, taken 28 days after the second AZD1222 dose. V usage is TRBV11-1 and J usage is TRBJ1-1; TRBD1 matches 7 bases. The CDR3 sequence is CASSPGTVGTEAFF. The CDR3 nucleotides read TGTGCCAGCAGCCCTGGGACAGTGGGCACTGAAGCTTTCTTT.